The rows below give T cell receptor beta chains drawn from one sample of a study of cytomegalovirus exposure and HLA in healthy donors. Generated by immunoSEQ multiplex PCR, the TCRdb table keeps only in-frame clones and is missing some. The table includes roughly 160,000 clones, approximately 79% detected once. The sample comprised PBMCs. These receptors were collected from a man aged 55 to 70 in good health and CMV-seronegative. CDR3s include the opening cysteine and the closing phenylalanine or tryptophan. The D gene is left open where the match is weak. Only some rows state a clone size, as once, few, many or a class for expanded clones.

V,D,size,J,CDR3,DNA
TRBV5-4,TRBD1,NA,TRBJ2-5,CASSKTGEGEYQETQYF,TGTGCCAGCAGCAAGACAGGGGAAGGGGAGTACCAAGAGACCCAGTACTTC
TRBV29-1,TRBD2,NA,TRBJ2-1,CSVAGTSGRRSYNEQFF,TGCAGCGTTGCCGGGACTAGCGGGAGGAGGTCCTACAATGAGCAGTTCTTC
TRBV6-5,TRBD2,NA,TRBJ2-7,CASSSPRASGAYEQYF,TGTGCCAGCAGTTCACCCAGGGCTAGCGGGGCCTACGAGCAGTACTTC
TRBV7-6,TRBD2,few,TRBJ2-1,CASSLIAGGRNEQFF,TGTGCCAGCAGCTTAATAGCGGGAGGTCGAAATGAGCAGTTCTTC
TRBV6-1,TRBD2,NA,TRBJ2-4,CASSEAGLSGSYIQYF,TGTGCCAGCAGTGAGGCGGGACTAAGCGGGAGTTACATTCAGTACTTC
TRBV5-4,NA,few,TRBJ2-7,CASSAGGPMSSEQYF,TGTGCCAGCAGCGCCGGGGGGCCAATGTCCAGCGAGCAGTACTTC
TRBV27,TRBD1,NA,TRBJ1-1,CASSFRGLVTEAFF,TGTGCCAGCAGTTTTAGGGGGCTGGTCACTGAAGCTTTCTTT
TRBV14,TRBD2,NA,TRBJ2-3,CASSPSGRATDTQYF,TGTGCCAGCAGCCCGAGCGGGAGGGCCACAGATACGCAGTATTTT
TRBV18,TRBD1,NA,TRBJ1-6,CASSRGQGHSPLHF,TGTGCCAGCTCGCGGGGACAGGGACATTCACCCCTCCACTTT
TRBV28,NA,NA,TRBJ2-7,CASSSHRVTYEQYF,TGTGCCAGCAGTTCCCACAGGGTGACCTACGAGCAGTACTTC
TRBV4-1,NA,few,TRBJ1-1,CASSQEAGRDTEAFF,TGCGCCAGCAGCCAAGAGGCGGGGCGAGACACTGAAGCTTTCTTT
TRBV30,NA,few,TRBJ1-6,CAWSVLEDSPLHF,TGTGCCTGGAGTGTACTTGAGGATTCACCCCTCCACTTT
TRBV7-2,NA,NA,TRBJ2-7,CASSLSRQAVYEQYF,TGTGCCAGCAGCTTATCACGGCAGGCCGTCTACGAGCAGTACTTC
TRBV5-1,NA,NA,TRBJ2-2,CASSQGPTSGELFF,TGCGCCAGCAGCCAGGGGCCCACCTCTGGGGAGCTGTTTTTT
TRBV4-1,NA,many,TRBJ1-1,CASSPPGVTNTEAFF,TGCGCCAGCAGCCCACCGGGGGTAACGAACACTGAAGCTTTCTTT
TRBV4-1,TRBD1,NA,TRBJ1-2,CASSQGDRGSYGYTF,TGCGCCAGCAGCCAAGGGGACAGGGGTTCCTATGGCTACACCTTC
TRBV10-3,NA,NA,TRBJ1-6,CAISVEMYNSPLHF,TGTGCCATCAGTGTCGAGATGTATAATTCACCCCTCCACTTT
TRBV5-1,TRBD1,NA,TRBJ2-7,CASSLAEGAEQYF,TGCGCCAGCAGCTTGGCCGAGGGGGCCGAGCAGTACTTC
TRBV30,TRBD1,NA,TRBJ2-3,CAWDRVSTDTQYF,TGTGCCTGGGACAGGGTCAGCACAGATACGCAGTATTTT
TRBV5-6,NA,NA,TRBJ2-2,CASSLEFQGTGELFF,TGTGCCAGCAGCTTAGAATTCCAGGGGACCGGGGAGCTGTTTTTT
TRBV21-1,NA,NA,TRBJ1-2,CASSKVSDRVDVYGYTF,TGTGCCAGCAGCAAAGTTTCGGACAGGGTAGATGTATATGGCTACACCTTC
TRBV6-1,NA,few,TRBJ2-7,CASSWDTAYEQYF,TGTGCCAGCAGTTGGGACACGGCCTACGAGCAGTACTTC
TRBV29-1,TRBD2,NA,TRBJ2-5,CSVEARAGGPLGITETQYF,TGCAGCGTTGAAGCTCGAGCGGGGGGGCCCCTCGGAATTACGGAGACCCAGTACTTC
TRBV6-5,TRBD1,NA,TRBJ1-4,CASSWTGYTNEKLFF,TGTGCCAGCAGCTGGACAGGGTACACCAATGAAAAACTGTTTTTT
TRBV28,NA,NA,TRBJ2-7,CASSSGGTGQAEQYF,TGTGCCAGCAGTTCAGGCGGGACGGGGCAAGCCGAGCAGTACTTC
TRBV7-2,NA,NA,TRBJ1-5,CASSATQGAQPQHF,TGTGCCAGCAGCGCCACGCAGGGCGCTCAGCCCCAGCATTTT
TRBV6-5,TRBD1,NA,TRBJ2-7,CASSYRTGGGQYF,TGTGCCAGCAGTTATCGCACAGGGGGCGGGCAGTACTTC
TRBV19,TRBD1,NA,TRBJ2-1,CASSITGGNNEQFF,TGTGCCAGTAGTATAACAGGGGGGAACAATGAGCAGTTCTTC
TRBV29-1,TRBD1,NA,TRBJ1-1,CSVRQGDTEAFF,TGCAGCGTTAGACAGGGGGACACTGAAGCTTTCTTT
TRBV5-5,TRBD1,NA,TRBJ1-4,CASSLSGRQGVNEKLFF,TGTGCCAGCAGCTTGAGCGGGCGCCAGGGGGTAAATGAAAAACTGTTTTTT
TRBV9,TRBD2,NA,TRBJ2-2,CASSVATQREAGELFF,TGTGCCAGCAGCGTAGCTACGCAGCGGGAAGCCGGGGAGCTGTTTTTT
TRBV28,NA,NA,TRBJ1-2,CASSFPGTKLYGYTF,TGTGCCAGCAGTTTTCCGGGAACGAAACTCTATGGCTACACCTTC
TRBV5-1,NA,NA,TRBJ2-7,CASSLSLDEQYF,TGCGCCAGCAGCCTTAGCTTAGACGAGCAGTACTTC
TRBV21-1,NA,NA,TRBJ2-3,CASSERRTDTQYF,TGTGCCAGCAGCGAGAGGAGGACAGATACGCAGTATTTT
TRBV7-2,NA,NA,TRBJ2-5,CASSLRFYETQYF,TGTGCCAGCAGCTTACGGTTTTACGAGACCCAGTACTTC
TRBV7-9,TRBD1,NA,TRBJ1-6,CSTGQDNSPLHF,TGTTCCACCGGACAGGATAATTCACCCCTCCACTTT
TRBV19,TRBD1,NA,TRBJ2-7,CASSRTGATGEQYF,TGTGCCAGTAGTCGTACAGGGGCTACGGGCGAGCAGTACTTC
TRBV5-4,TRBD1,NA,TRBJ2-3,CASSSGQGVPDTQYF,TGTGCCAGCAGCTCGGGACAGGGAGTCCCAGATACGCAGTATTTT
TRBV10-1,NA,few,TRBJ2-2,CASSESRGGAGELFF,TGCGCCAGCAGTGAAAGCCGGGGAGGCGCCGGGGAGCTGTTTTTT
TRBV28,TRBD2,NA,TRBJ2-1,CASSLDSGRTIFSEQFF,TGTGCCAGCAGTTTAGATAGCGGGAGGACCATTTTCAGTGAGCAGTTCTTC
TRBV19,NA,NA,TRBJ1-1,CASIIRGRRNTEAFF,TGTGCCAGTATCATTAGGGGGAGACGTAACACTGAAGCTTTCTTT
TRBV9,NA,once,TRBJ2-3,CASSVVGSGTDTQYF,TGTGCCAGCAGCGTAGTAGGGAGCGGCACAGATACGCAGTATTTT
TRBV7-9,TRBD1,few,TRBJ2-7,CASSSWTGRGEQYF,TGTGCCAGCAGCTCATGGACAGGCCGGGGTGAGCAGTACTTC
TRBV6-5,TRBD2,once,TRBJ2-7,CASSYSTSGSYEQYF,TGTGCCAGCAGTTATAGCACTAGCGGGAGTTACGAGCAGTACTTC
TRBV27,TRBD1,NA,TRBJ1-5,CASSPWDSENQPQHF,TGTGCCAGCAGTCCATGGGACAGTGAGAATCAGCCCCAGCATTTT
TRBV7-9,TRBD1,NA,TRBJ2-7,CASSIRTGRYEQYF,TGTGCCAGCAGCATTAGGACAGGGCGGTACGAGCAGTACTTC
TRBV10-1,NA,NA,TRBJ2-6,CASSDRQTSGANVLTF,TGCGCCAGCAGTGACAGGCAAACCTCTGGGGCCAACGTCCTGACTTTC
TRBV13,TRBD1,NA,TRBJ1-1,CASSLGSDRVGEAFF,TGTGCCAGCAGCTTAGGCAGCGACAGGGTCGGTGAAGCTTTCTTT
TRBV11-3,TRBD2,NA,TRBJ2-1,CASSLEQGGAGAYEQFF,TGTGCCAGCAGCTTAGAACAGGGAGGAGCGGGAGCCTATGAGCAGTTCTTC